The rows below give T cell receptor beta chains drawn from one sample of a study of graft-versus-host responses after intestinal transplantation. The repertoire was sequenced with immunoSEQ multiplex PCR; TCRdb's copy has only in-frame clones and lacks some. The sample carries 2,500 to 3,000 clones, roughly 28% recorded once. Material: alloreactive CD4+ T cells from a mixed lymphocyte reaction culture, obtained before transplantation. These receptors were obtained from a human patient who was an organ donor for intestinal transplantation. Each CDR3 is given with its conserved first and last residue. Each record gives: clone size, D gene, V gene, J gene, CDR3 length, CDR3 DNA, CDR3 protein. D genes are given only for firm matches. Not all rows give a size; the values are once, few, many and, for expanded clones, a class.

medium-sized	.	TRBV7-9	TRBJ1-1	14	TGTGCCAGCAGCGTAAGCCTTGGGCGTCCTGAAGCTTTCTTT	CASSVSLGRPEAFF
.	.	TRBV15	TRBJ1-1	15	TGTGCCACCAGCAGAGGGAGACGGGAGAACACTGAAGCTTTCTTT	CATSRGRRENTEAFF
.	.	TRBV28	TRBJ2-5	14	TGTGCCAGCACCCTCCGAGGGCGTCAAGAGACCCAGTACTTC	CASTLRGRQETQYF
.	.	TRBV27	TRBJ2-3	13	TGTGCCAGCAGTTCCCAGAGGCGAGATACGCAGTATTTT	CASSSQRRDTQYF
.	.	TRBV7-2	TRBJ1-1	14	TGTGCCAGCAGCCGCTGGGGGGTTTTCACTGAAGCTTTCTTT	CASSRWGVFTEAFF
.	.	TRBV6-6	TRBJ1-1	13	TGTGCCACCTGCCGGGAGTGGAGCACTGAAGCTTTCTTT	CATCREWSTEAFF
.	.	TRBV7-3	TRBJ2-1	15	TGTGCCAGCAGCGGAAGCAGGGGCTCCTACAATGAGCAGTTCTTC	CASSGSRGSYNEQFF
few	.	TRBV4-3	TRBJ2-3	14	TGCGCCAGCAGCGGGGACTCCTACACAGATACGCAGTATTTT	CASSGDSYTDTQYF
.	TRBD1	TRBV28	TRBJ1-1	12	TGTGCCAGCAGCCGGACAGGGCCTGAAGCTTTCTTT	CASSRTGPEAFF
medium-sized	.	TRBV19	TRBJ2-2	11	TGTGCCAGTACTTTTACCGGGGAGCTGTTTTTT	CASTFTGELFF
once	TRBD1	TRBV5-4	TRBJ1-4	14	TGTGCCAGCAGCTACGGACAGGGTCGGGAAAAACTGTTTTTT	CASSYGQGREKLFF
.	TRBD1	TRBV4-2	TRBJ1-5	15	TGTGCCAGCAGCCAAGAGGGACAGGGGTTTCAGCCCCAGCATTTT	CASSQEGQGFQPQHF
few	.	TRBV11-2	TRBJ2-5	12	TGTGCCAGCTCCGTCGATCGGGAGACCCAGTACTTC	CASSVDRETQYF
.	TRBD1	TRBV5-1	TRBJ1-3	14	TGCGCCAGCAGCTTCCAGGGGGATGGAAACACCATATATTTT	CASSFQGDGNTIYF
few	.	TRBV6-1	TRBJ2-5	12	TGTGCCAGCAGTCGCGGGGAACAGACCCAGTACTTC	CASSRGEQTQYF
few	.	TRBV6-8	TRBJ1-3	11	TGTGCCAGCAGTAGAGGTGACACCATATATTTT	CASSRGDTIYF
large	.	TRBV5-4	TRBJ1-2	12	TGTGCCAGCAGCCCCCCGGGGTACGGCTACACCTTC	CASSPPGYGYTF
medium-sized	TRBD1	TRBV23-1	TRBJ2-1	23	TGCGCCAGCAGTCAATCGAGAATGAGGAGGATGTATCCGGACAGGCATCTTTACAATGAGCAGTTCTTC	CASSQSRMRRMYPDRHLYNEQFF
.	.	TRBV10-3	TRBJ1-2	14	TGTGCCATCAGTGAGTCGACCGGGGGTTTTGGCTACACCTTC	CAISESTGGFGYTF
.	.	TRBV27	TRBJ2-1	11	TGTGCCAGCAGTTTCAGGAATGAGCAGTTCTTC	CASSFRNEQFF
few	.	TRBV29-1	TRBJ2-3	13	TGCAGCGTAACGCCCTCAGGGGCAGATACGCAGTATTTT	CSVTPSGADTQYF
few	TRBD1	TRBV19	TRBJ1-5	15	TGTGCCAGTAGTATTTCGGACAGGGTTTATCAGCCCCAGCATTTT	CASSISDRVYQPQHF
few	.	TRBV11-2	TRBJ2-1	16	TGTGCCAGCACCACGAATGGGGACTCCTCCTACAATGAGCAGTTCTTC	CASTTNGDSSYNEQFF
.	TRBD1	TRBV7-3	TRBJ2-6	18	TGTGCCAGCAGCCTAACCGGGACAGCCAACTCTGGGGCCAACGTCCTGACTTTC	CASSLTGTANSGANVLTF
.	.	TRBV5-6	TRBJ1-5	15	TGTGCCAGCAGCCCGGAACCAGGGGGCAATCAGCCCCAGCATTTT	CASSPEPGGNQPQHF
medium-sized	TRBD2	TRBV6-5	TRBJ2-1	11	TGTGCCAGCGGGCGGGGGAATGAGCAGTTCTTC	CASGRGNEQFF
.	.	TRBV5-4	TRBJ2-4	14	TGTGCCAGCAGCTTGTCGGGGGTCAAAAACATTCAGTACTTC	CASSLSGVKNIQYF
.	TRBD2	TRBV4-1	TRBJ2-3	17	TGCGCCAGCAGCCAAGGACTAGCGGGGGGGAGCACAGATACGCAGTATTTT	CASSQGLAGGSTDTQYF
few	TRBD1	TRBV18	TRBJ1-1	16	TGTGCCAGCTCACCACTTCGACAGGGGGCGTTTAGTGAAGCTTTCTTT	CASSPLRQGAFSEAFF
.	.	TRBV4-1	TRBJ1-4	14	TGCGCCAGCAGCCAAGGGTCAGGGCCTGAAAAACTGTTTTTT	CASSQGSGPEKLFF
.	TRBD1	TRBV6-5	TRBJ1-3	16	TGTGCCAGCAGTTTAACAGGGGGCGCATCTCGAAACACCATATATTTT	CASSLTGGASRNTIYF
.	.	TRBV7-2	TRBJ1-1	15	TGTGCCAGCAGCTTAGTAAGGGGGAGTAGCACTGAAGCTTTCTTT	CASSLVRGSSTEAFF
.	TRBD2	TRBV7-3	TRBJ2-7	13	TGTGCCAGCACCTCTTTTTGGGGTCGGGAGGTGTACTTC	CASTSFWGREVYF
medium-sized	.	TRBV14	TRBJ1-2	16	TGTGCCAGCAGCCGTGTCGGACAAAAAGCTAACTATGGCTACACCTTC	CASSRVGQKANYGYTF
few	.	TRBV27	TRBJ1-1	15	TGTGCCAGCAGTCCGCTATCCGGGTACAACACTGAAGCTTTCTTT	CASSPLSGYNTEAFF
.	.	TRBV5-1	TRBJ2-5	12	TGCGCCAGCAGCTTGGCGGAGAGGACCCAGTACTTC	CASSLAERTQYF
.	TRBD1	TRBV10-3	TRBJ1-5	14	TGTGCCATTTGGACAGGGGCATTCAATCAGCCCCAGCATTTT	CAIWTGAFNQPQHF
large	TRBD2	TRBV28	TRBJ2-7	15	TGTGCCAGCAGTTTAAGTAGCGGGTTAAGGTACGAGCAGTACTTC	CASSLSSGLRYEQYF